Listed here are 12 T cell receptor beta chains from one sample, sequenced in a study of PD-1 blockade in mismatch repair-deficient tumors. Produced via immunoSEQ multiplex PCR; TCRdb's table is partial and in-frame only. The sample comprises roughly 49,000 clones, around 77% of which are singletons, and around 3.3% rests with the top ten. The material was PBMCs, obtained before pembrolizumab treatment. The source of these receptors is an adult with mismatch repair-deficient cancer.

Only a few counts were recorded for this clone. The chain has TRBV19 and TRBJ2-7; 8 nucleotides agree with TRBD1. This CDR3 has 13 residues. Per germline, CDR1 LNHDA and CDR2 SQIVND (reference sequence). V lost 3 bases and J lost 5; bases outside the gene matches: 3. CDR3 in amino acids: CASSIETGDEQYF. Written as DNA, the CDR3 is TGTGCCAGTAGTATCGAGACAGGGGACGAGCAGTACTTC.

V gene TRBV18 combines with J gene TRBJ2-1, with 12 bases that match TRBD2. V gave up 4 bases and J gave up 8 bases; unmatched junction bases: 6. The CDR3 spans 15 residues. Germline V gene lookup returns CDR1 KGHSH and CDR2 LQKENI. CDR3 in amino acids: CASSQTGLAGDEQFF. DNA of the CDR3: TGTGCCAGCTCACAAACGGGACTAGCGGGCGATGAGCAGTTCTTC.

The chain carries TRBV6-4 and TRBJ2-3; D is possibly TRBD2 (6 bases). Between the trimmed V and J ends, which lost 3 bases and 1 base, there was a span of 11 bases. Germline loops: CDR1 MRHNA, CDR2 SNTAGT. The CDR3 has 15 amino acids. The CDR3 sequence is CASSDGGAGTDTQYF. Here the CDR3 DNA reads TGTGCCAGCAGTGATGGAGGGGCCGGCACAGATACGCAGTATTTT.

The chain employs TRBV29-1 and TRBJ2-7; no clear D. Per the germline V gene, CDR1 is SQVTM and CDR2 is ANQGSEA. The CDR3 covers 11 residues. V gave up 3 bases and J gave up 6 bases, with 9 bases separating them. The DNA for the CDR3 is TGCAGCGTTGAGAGGCAGCTCGAGCAGTACTTC. Its translation is CSVERQLEQYF.

This rearrangement joins TRBV9 to TRBJ1-2; maybe TRBD1 (5 bases). CDR1 is SGDLS and CDR2 is YYNGEE in the germline V gene. This CDR3 contains 15 residues. Trimming took off 3 bases at V and 3 bases at J, with 15 bases between the two ends. In nucleotides, the CDR3 is TGTGCCAGCAGCGGCGATCGGGGACCCTACTATGGCTACACCTTC. It yields the protein CASSGDRGPYYGYTF.

This chain links TRBV6-5 with TRBJ2-1; 7 bases map to TRBD2. The J segment lost 10 bases and the V segment lost 5 bases, leaving 8 bases of the junction unmatched. Germline V gene sequence: CDR1 MNHEY, CDR2 SVGAGI. The CDR3 has 13 residues. In DNA, the CDR3 is TGTGCCAGCAGTCCACTTAGGGAGGGGGAGCAGTTCTTC. This sequence encodes CASSPLREGEQFF.

The genes are TRBV5-1 and TRBJ1-1, with 7 positions matching TRBD1. The V and J ends lost 5 bases and 9 bases, in that order; junction bases with no gene match: 10. The CDR3 extends over 13 amino acids. Germline V gene sequence: CDR1 SGHRS, CDR2 YFSETQ. The CDR3 bases are TGCGCCAGCAGTCCAGGGGGGCGCGTGAAAGCTTTCTTT. Translating gives CASSPGGRVKAFF.

As to this clone: This same CDR3 is encoded by further DNA sequences in the sample. V usage is TRBV27 and J usage is TRBJ1-2, with 10 bases matching TRBD1. Germline loops: CDR1 MNHEY, CDR2 SMNVEV (reference sequence). The J segment lost 4 bases and the V segment lost 5 bases, leaving 7 bases of the junction unmatched. This CDR3 region has 15 residues. Here the CDR3 DNA reads TGTGCCAGCAGTAGGACAGGGGGAGGCGGCTATGGCTACACCTTC. This sequence encodes CASSRTGGGGYGYTF.

The V and J genes are TRBV5-1 and TRBJ2-3, with a weak D call TRBD1 (6 bases). Between the trimmed V and J ends, which lost 5 bases and 0 bases, there was a span of 16 bases. CDR3 length: 16 residues. Germline lookup yields CDR1 SGHRS and CDR2 YFSETQ. As DNA, the CDR3 is TGCGCCAGCAGTTCAATGTTAGGGGGAAGCACAGATACGCAGTATTTT. This translates into CASSSMLGGSTDTQYF.

The V and J genes are TRBV10-2 and TRBJ2-4, with TRBD2 as a possible D gene (6 bases). V gave up 8 bases and J gave up 0 bases, with 17 bases separating them. From germline, CDR1 is WSHSY and CDR2 SAAADI. The CDR3 contains 16 residues. The CDR3 DNA is TGCGCCAGCGGGCCGACAGCGGGCTTAGCCAAAAACATTCAGTACTTC. Residues: CASGPTAGLAKNIQYF.

The chain recombines TRBV30 with TRBJ2-5; D is perhaps TRBD2 (7 bases). Germline V gene sequence: CDR1 GTSNPN, CDR2 SVGIG (reference sequence). With 6 bases removed from V and 9 bases from J, the gap between germline ends came to 20 bases. CDR3 length: 13 amino acids. CDR3 loop: CACDVRGGGAQYF. DNA for the CDR3: TGTGCCTGCGACGTTCGGGGAGGGGGTGCCCAGTACTTC.

The J gene is TRBJ2-1, the V gene TRBV30, with TRBD2 matching 10 bases. This CDR3 region has 13 residues. V lost 5 bases and J lost 7; bases outside the gene matches: 5. The germline gives CDR1 GTSNPN, CDR2 SVGIG (reference sequence). The CDR3 region is CAWEREGRNEQFF. In DNA, the CDR3 is TGTGCCTGGGAGCGGGAGGGCCGGAATGAGCAGTTCTTC.